This T cell receptor beta chain derives from a study of Ad26.COV2.S vaccination and SARS-CoV-2 variants. With 5 bases removed from V and 0 bases from J, the gap between germline ends came to 10 bases. Germline lookup yields CDR1 MNHEY and CDR2 SVGAGI. The CDR3 is made up of 14 amino acids. Some clones are missing from TCRdb's copy, which holds only in-frame ones; the method was immunoSEQ multiplex PCR. The table has about 390,000 clones, roughly nine tenths seen once; the top ten hold about 3.6%. About this clone: Its antigen remains unidentified.

Study results and caveats: Total responses of T cells may have been underestimated by the analyses of TCR breadth and depth.

Described treatment: roughly 20 received Ad26.COV2.S at low or high dose, single or two shots; several received placebo; per-sample allocation not given. Day 63 following the first vaccine or placebo injection was when the samples were taken. Within Boston, the person who donated was an adult of 18-55 years. The administered vaccine (an Ad26 vector) expressed Wuhan-strain SARS-CoV-2 spike. The specimen comprised peripheral blood, sampled in a trial of Ad26.COV2.S vaccine versus placebo. The chain is built from TRBV6-5 and TRBJ1-1; the D gene is possibly TRBD1 (6 bases). This sequence was found in a person aged 18-65 years who received the Ad26.COV2.S COVID-19 vaccine or a placebo. CDR3 residues: CASSLQGLNTEAFF. CDR3 bases: TGTGCCAGCAGTCTACAGGGATTGAACACTGAAGCTTTCTTT.